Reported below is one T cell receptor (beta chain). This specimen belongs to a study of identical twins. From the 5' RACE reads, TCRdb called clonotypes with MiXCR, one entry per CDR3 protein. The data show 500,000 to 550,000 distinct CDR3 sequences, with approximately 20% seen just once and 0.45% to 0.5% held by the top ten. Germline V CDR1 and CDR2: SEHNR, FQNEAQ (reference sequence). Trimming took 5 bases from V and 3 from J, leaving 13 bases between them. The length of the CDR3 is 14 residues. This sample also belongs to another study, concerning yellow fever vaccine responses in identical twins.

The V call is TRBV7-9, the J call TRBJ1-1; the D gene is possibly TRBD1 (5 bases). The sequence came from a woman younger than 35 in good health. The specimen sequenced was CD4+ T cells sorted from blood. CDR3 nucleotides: TGTGCCAGCAGCGAGGACATCCCGGACACTGAAGCTTTCTTT. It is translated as CASSEDIPDTEAFF.